The clone carrying this TCR beta chain was seen only once. As originally analysed: It was from reference gene primer amplification that nucleated cell counts were estimated. Produced via immunoSEQ multiplex PCR; TCRdb's table is partial and in-frame only. V, J and clone size are those of that table, while D and trimming were read from the DNA. The sample has 93,000 or so clones; around four fifths are singletons. The source of the sample is a study of blood T cell repertoires in COVID-19. For the study at large: Samples taken during acute and convalescent COVID-19 were collected in the United States, Italy and Spain. T cells, B-cell-depleted T cells, or PBMCs provided the cDNA or gDNA that served as material.

V was shortened by 0 bases and J by 10 bases, with 12 bases between the two germline ends. The CDR3 has 13 residues. Germline CDR1 SGHTA, CDR2 FQGNSA. The sequence derives from a human donor in a cohort sampled during active COVID-19. The chain couples TRBV7-2 to TRBJ1-2, with TRBD1 as a possible D gene (5 bases). The sequencing input was peripheral blood. This CDR3 reads CASSLAGPTTYTF. The CDR3 DNA sequence: TGTGCCAGCAGCTTAGCGGGGCCCACTACCTACACCTTC.